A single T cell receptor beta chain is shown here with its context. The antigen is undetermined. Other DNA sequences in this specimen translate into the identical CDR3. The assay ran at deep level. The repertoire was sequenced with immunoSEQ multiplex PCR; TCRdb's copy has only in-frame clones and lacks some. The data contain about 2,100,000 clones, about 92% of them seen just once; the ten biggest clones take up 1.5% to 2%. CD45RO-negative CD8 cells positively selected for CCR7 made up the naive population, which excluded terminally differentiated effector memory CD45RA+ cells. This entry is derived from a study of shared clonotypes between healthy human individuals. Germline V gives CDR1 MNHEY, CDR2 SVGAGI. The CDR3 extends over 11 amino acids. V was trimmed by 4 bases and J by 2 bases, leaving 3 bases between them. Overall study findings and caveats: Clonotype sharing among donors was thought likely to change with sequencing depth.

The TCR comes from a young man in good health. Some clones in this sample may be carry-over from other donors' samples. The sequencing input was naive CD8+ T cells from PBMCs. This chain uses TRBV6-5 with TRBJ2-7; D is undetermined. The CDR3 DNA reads TGTGCCAGCAGTTCAGCCTACGAGCAGTACTTC. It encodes CASSSAYEQYF.